Shown below are 20 T cell receptor beta chains from a single sample sequenced in a study of chemoradiotherapy in HPV16-positive cancers. The table came from immunoSEQ multiplex PCR; TCRdb's copy has only in-frame clones and leaves some out. The sample lists approximately 27,000 clones; over 65% were seen once. This material consisted of blood, taken from a patient who underwent chemoradiotherapy. These receptors came from a human donor with HPV-associated anogenital cancer.

This chain connects TRBV10-3 to TRBJ1-6, with D possibly TRBD1 on 6 matching bases. V gave up 8 bases and J gave up 5 bases, with 13 bases separating them. The CDR3 covers 14 residues. Germline CDR1 and CDR2: ENHRY and SYGVKD. The CDR3 DNA reads TGTGCCATCCGCGGGACACCTGATAATTCACCCCTCCACTTT. Amino acid sequence: CAIRGTPDNSPLHF.

This sequence joins TRBV10-3 and TRBJ2-3; D remains ambiguous. Germline V lookup: CDR1 ENHRY, CDR2 SYGVKD. Trimming stripped 7 bases from V and 2 bases from J, with 10 bases between. The CDR3 is 13 residues long. The CDR3 reads CAIKGGDTDTQYF. The DNA for the CDR3 is TGTGCCATCAAGGGCGGAGACACAGATACGCAGTATTTT.

The V gene is TRBV6-5, the J gene TRBJ1-4; D call uncertain. The CDR3 spans 16 residues. Trimming removed 2 bases from V and 1 base from J, with 11 bases in between. Germline lookup yields CDR1 MNHEY and CDR2 SVGAGI. DNA of the CDR3: TGTGCCAGCAGTTACGTAACTCCGGGAACTAATGAAAAACTGTTTTTT. It yields the protein CASSYVTPGTNEKLFF.

The chain joins TRBV9 to TRBJ2-2; TRBD2 matches at 7 bases. CDR1 SGDLS and CDR2 YYNGEE come from the germline V gene. The CDR3 loop spans 14 amino acids. With V trimmed by 0 bases and J by 7 bases, 3 bases remained unmatched. The CDR3 DNA is TGTGCCAGCAGCGTAGCGGGGGGAGACGGGGAGCTGTTTTTT. Residues: CASSVAGGDGELFF.

This clone appeared a single time. This chain connects TRBV7-2 to TRBJ2-1; 7 bases agree with TRBD2. The CDR3 is made up of 15 amino acids. The germline gives CDR1 SGHTA, CDR2 FQGNSA. The V segment lost 5 bases and the J segment 8 bases; nucleotides outside the gene matches: 12. CDR3 amino acids: CASSPPGGSRDEQFF. For the CDR3, the DNA is TGTGCCAGCAGCCCCCCCGGGGGGAGTAGGGATGAGCAGTTCTTC.

J is TRBJ1-5 and V is TRBV27; no clear D gene. Germline V gene sequence: CDR1 MNHEY, CDR2 SMNVEV (reference sequence). The V end lost 3 bases, the J end lost 4 bases, and 7 bases lay between the germline ends. The CDR3 is 13 residues long. The CDR3 loop is CASSFTPNQPQHF. CDR3 DNA sequence: TGTGCCAGCAGTTTTACCCCTAATCAGCCCCAGCATTTT.

The chain uses TRBV6-1 and TRBJ2-3; D is perhaps TRBD2 (6 bases). V shed 6 bases and J shed 5 bases, with 6 bases lying between them. CDR1 and CDR2 (germline): MNHNS, SASEGT. The CDR3 runs to 11 residues. Written as DNA, the CDR3 is TGTGCCAGCAGGGGGGGAGATACGCAGTATTTT. Translated: CASRGGDTQYF.

V is TRBV7-6 and J is TRBJ2-5; possibly TRBD2 for D (5 bases). This CDR3 is 14 amino acids long. The germline V and J ends were trimmed by 7 bases and 2 bases, with 14 bases remaining between them. The germline gives CDR1 SGHVS, CDR2 FNYEAQ. CDR3 region: CASTLLGSQETQYF. CDR3 DNA sequence: TGTGCCAGCACCTTGCTAGGGAGTCAAGAGACCCAGTACTTC.

This sequence joins TRBV6-5 and TRBJ1-1; 7 bases align to TRBD1. The CDR3 runs to 15 residues. V lost 6 bases to trimming and J lost 0 bases; unmatched junction nucleotides: 7. Looked up from germline, CDR1 is MNHEY and CDR2 is SVGAGI. The CDR3 region is CASSPQQGMNTEAFF. The CDR3 coding sequence is TGTGCCAGCAGCCCCCAACAGGGGATGAACACTGAAGCTTTCTTT.

The chain is built from TRBV5-1 and TRBJ2-1; D gene unclear. The ends were cut back, 3 bases at V and 4 bases at J, with 5 bases in the middle. This CDR3 comprises 12 residues. Germline-derived CDR1 and CDR2 are SGHRS and YFSETQ. Written as DNA, the CDR3 is TGCGCCAGCAGCTCGGATTACAATGAGCAGTTCTTC. This sequence encodes CASSSDYNEQFF.

This clone was detected only a few times. CDR3 amino acids: CASSRGAGGLNEQYV. Written as DNA, the CDR3 is TGTGCCAGCAGTCGAGGCGCAGGGGGCCTAAACGAGCAGTACGTC. V and J are TRBV6-1 and TRBJ2-7, with TRBD1 matching 8 bases. CDR1 and CDR2 (germline): MNHNS, SASEGT. With V trimmed by 5 bases and J by 5 bases, 11 bases remained unmatched. The CDR3 length is 15 residues.

The chain joins TRBV6-1 to TRBJ2-5; 12 positions match TRBD2. CDR3 length equals 17 residues. V trimming: 2 bases; J trimming: 4 bases; junction bases outside the gene matches: 8. The V gene's germline CDR1 is MNHNS and CDR2 SASEGT. This chain's CDR3 is CASSETSPGLAGETQYF. CDR3 nucleotides: TGTGCCAGCAGTGAAACCAGCCCGGGACTAGCGGGAGAGACCCAGTACTTC.

This clone was observed a few times. V gene TRBV10-2 combines with J gene TRBJ1-1, with 9 bases aligning to TRBD1. CDR3 length: 16 amino acids. Trimming cost V 6 bases and J 4 bases; bases outside gene matches: 12. CDR1 is WSHSY and CDR2 is SAAADI in the germline V gene. The CDR3 DNA reads as TGCGCCAGCAGCGATAAACAGGGGGCCATGAGCACTGAAGCTTTCTTT. This codes for CASSDKQGAMSTEAFF.

In the case of this clone: This specimen includes other DNA sequences encoding the same CDR3. V usage is TRBV5-1 and J usage is TRBJ2-1, with D hard to call. This CDR3 region has 15 residues. The ends were cut back, 0 bases at V and 0 bases at J, with 7 bases in the middle. The germline gives CDR1 SGHRS, CDR2 YFSETQ. The CDR3 DNA sequence: TGCGCCAGCAGCTTGGCAGGAAGCTCCTACAATGAGCAGTTCTTC. Amino acids: CASSLAGSSYNEQFF. The variable domain in full, with the rest retrieved from reference TRBV5-1 and TRBJ2-1, is KAGVTQTPRYLIKTRGQQVTLSCSPISGHRSVSWYQQTPGQGLQFLFEYFSETQRNKGNFPGRFSGRQFSNSRSEMNVSTLELGDSALYLCASSLAGSSYNEQFFGPGTRLTVL.

The J gene is TRBJ2-3, the V gene TRBV7-2; a weak D match, TRBD2 (7 bases). V was trimmed by 4 bases and J by 3 bases, leaving 14 bases between them. This CDR3 is built from 15 residues. Looked up from germline, CDR1 is SGHTA and CDR2 is FQGNSA. CDR3 nucleotides: TGTGCCAGCAGCTCCGAGGGGGGGCAGACAGATACGCAGTATTTT. It is translated as CASSSEGGQTDTQYF.

The chain joins TRBV2 to TRBJ1-2, with D maybe TRBD1 (5 bases). The length of the CDR3 is 13 residues. Trimming pared 3 bases from V and 7 bases from J, leaving 12 bases between. The germline V gene has CDR1 SNHLY and CDR2 FYNNEI. DNA for the CDR3: TGTGCCAGCAGTGACAGGGTTTCGGTTGGCTACACCTTC. This encodes CASSDRVSVGYTF. Full variable domain (missing parts from reference TRBV2 and TRBJ1-2): EPEVTQTPSHQVTQMGQEVILRCVPISNHLYFYWYRQILGQKVEFLVSFYNNEISEKSEIFDDQFSVERPDGSNFTLKIRSTKLEDSAMYFCASSDRVSVGYTFGSGTRLTVV.

The chain combines TRBV27 with TRBJ2-5; TRBD1 matches at 8 bases. V gave up 9 bases and J gave up 4 bases; unmatched junction bases: 7. CDR3 length equals 13 residues. Germline CDR1 is MNHEY and CDR2 is SMNVEV (reference sequence). For the CDR3, the DNA is TGTGCCAGTCGACAGGGGTCTTTAGAGACCCAGTACTTC. It codes for CASRQGSLETQYF.

The rearrangement uses TRBV5-4 and TRBJ2-1; 9 bases map to TRBD1. The CDR3 runs to 17 residues. Germline CDR1 SGHNT, CDR2 YYREEE (reference sequence). The trim removed 4 bases at V and 0 bases at J, leaving 8 bases unmatched. CDR3 bases: TGTGCCAGCAGCGTCGGGACAGGGCCCAGCTCCTACAATGAGCAGTTCTTC. Its translation is CASSVGTGPSSYNEQFF.

The chain joins TRBV30 to TRBJ2-5, with D perhaps TRBD1 (5 bases). This CDR3 is 15 amino acids long. Deletions cut 2 bases from V and 5 bases from J, with 18 bases between. CDR1 is GTSNPN and CDR2 is SVGIG in the germline V gene (reference sequence). The CDR3 DNA follows: TGTGCCTGGAGTCGGACGATCAGGGTGCACGAGACCCAGTACTTC. Amino acid sequence: CAWSRTIRVHETQYF.

The chain couples TRBV29-1 to TRBJ2-2, with D maybe TRBD2 (6 bases). This CDR3 spans 14 amino acids. The V and J ends lost 4 bases and 5 bases respectively, with 14 bases between them. Germline V CDR1 and CDR2: SQVTM, ANQGSEA. CDR3 nucleotide sequence: TGCAGCGTTGGGGTGGGGGGACGGACCGGGGAGCTGTTTTTT. It encodes CSVGVGGRTGELFF.